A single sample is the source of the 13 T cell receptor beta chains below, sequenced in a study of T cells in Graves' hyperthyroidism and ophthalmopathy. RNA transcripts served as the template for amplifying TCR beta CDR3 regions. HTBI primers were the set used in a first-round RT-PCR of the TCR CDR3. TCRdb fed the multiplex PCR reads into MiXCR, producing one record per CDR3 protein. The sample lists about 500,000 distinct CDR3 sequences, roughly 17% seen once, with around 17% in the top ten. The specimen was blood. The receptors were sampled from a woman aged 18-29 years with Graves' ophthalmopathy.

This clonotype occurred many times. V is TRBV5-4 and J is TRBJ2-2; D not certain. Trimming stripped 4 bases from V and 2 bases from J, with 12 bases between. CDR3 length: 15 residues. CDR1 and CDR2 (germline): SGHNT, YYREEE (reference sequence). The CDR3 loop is CASSPMTKNTGELFF. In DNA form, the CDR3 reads TGTGCCAGCAGCCCTATGACAAAAAACACCGGGGAGCTGTTTTTT.

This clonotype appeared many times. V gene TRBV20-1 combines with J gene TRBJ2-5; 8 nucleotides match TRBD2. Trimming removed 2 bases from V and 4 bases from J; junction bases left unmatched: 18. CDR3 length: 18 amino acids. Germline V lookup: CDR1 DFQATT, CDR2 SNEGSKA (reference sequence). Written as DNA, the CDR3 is TGCAGTGCTAGATCATCGGACGGGACTAGGGGTATCGGAGAGACCCAGTACTTC. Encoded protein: CSARSSDGTRGIGETQYF.

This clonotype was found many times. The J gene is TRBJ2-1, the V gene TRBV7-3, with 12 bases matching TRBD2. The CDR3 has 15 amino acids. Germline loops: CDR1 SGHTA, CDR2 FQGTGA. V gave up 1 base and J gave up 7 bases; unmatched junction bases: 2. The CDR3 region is CASSLSGTSGNEQFF. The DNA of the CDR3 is TGTGCCAGCAGCTTAAGTGGGACTAGCGGGAATGAGCAGTTCTTC.

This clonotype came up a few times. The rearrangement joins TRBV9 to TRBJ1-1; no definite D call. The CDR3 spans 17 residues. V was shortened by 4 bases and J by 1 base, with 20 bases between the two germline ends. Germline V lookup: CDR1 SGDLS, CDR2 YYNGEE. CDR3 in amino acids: CASSPSPGGLRNTEAFF. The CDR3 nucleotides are TGTGCCAGCAGCCCATCCCCGGGCGGGTTGAGGAACACTGAAGCTTTCTTT.

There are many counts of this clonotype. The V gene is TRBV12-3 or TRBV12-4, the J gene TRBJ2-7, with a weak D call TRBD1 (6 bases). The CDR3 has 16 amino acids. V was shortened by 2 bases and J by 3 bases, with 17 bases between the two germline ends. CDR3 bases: TGTGCCAGCAGTTTAATTCCCGGGACAAACTTCTACGAGCAGTACTTC. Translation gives CASSLIPGTNFYEQYF.

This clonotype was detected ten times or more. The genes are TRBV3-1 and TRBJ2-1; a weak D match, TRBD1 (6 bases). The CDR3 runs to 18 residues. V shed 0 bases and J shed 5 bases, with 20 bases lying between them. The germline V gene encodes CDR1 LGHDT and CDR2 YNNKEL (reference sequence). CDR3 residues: CASSQDWTVGTDDNEQFF. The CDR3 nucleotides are TGTGCCAGCAGCCAAGATTGGACAGTGGGGACCGATGACAATGAGCAGTTCTTC.

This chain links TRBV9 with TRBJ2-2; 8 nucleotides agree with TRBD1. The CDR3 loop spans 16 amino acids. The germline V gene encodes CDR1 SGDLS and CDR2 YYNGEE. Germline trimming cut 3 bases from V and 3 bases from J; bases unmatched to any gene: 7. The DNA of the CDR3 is TGTGCCAGCAGCGAGGGTCCAGGGGGCTACACCGGGGAGCTGTTTTTT. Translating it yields CASSEGPGGYTGELFF.

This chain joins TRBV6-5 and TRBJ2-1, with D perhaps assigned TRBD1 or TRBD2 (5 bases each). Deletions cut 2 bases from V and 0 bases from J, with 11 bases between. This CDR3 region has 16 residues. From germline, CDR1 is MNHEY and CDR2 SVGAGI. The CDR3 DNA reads TGTGCCAGCAGTTACGGGGGTGTCATCTCCTACAATGAGCAGTTCTTC. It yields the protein CASSYGGVISYNEQFF.

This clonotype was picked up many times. CDR3 nucleotides: TGTGCCAGCAGTTACCAAGCCGACTGGGGGGATCAGCCCCAGCATTTT. Translating it yields CASSYQADWGDQPQHF. The chain recombines TRBV6-2 or TRBV6-3 with TRBJ1-5; weak D call: TRBD1 (5 bases). CDR3 length: 16 residues. V lost 2 bases and J 5 bases, leaving 16 bases between the germline ends. CDR1 is MNHEY, CDR2 SVGEGT, per germline.

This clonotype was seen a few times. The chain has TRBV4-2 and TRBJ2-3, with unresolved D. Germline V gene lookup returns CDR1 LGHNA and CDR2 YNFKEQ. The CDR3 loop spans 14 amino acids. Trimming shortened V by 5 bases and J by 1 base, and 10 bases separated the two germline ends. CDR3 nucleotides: TGTGCCAGCAGCTTGGTATACCGCACAGATACGCAGTATTTT. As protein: CASSLVYRTDTQYF.

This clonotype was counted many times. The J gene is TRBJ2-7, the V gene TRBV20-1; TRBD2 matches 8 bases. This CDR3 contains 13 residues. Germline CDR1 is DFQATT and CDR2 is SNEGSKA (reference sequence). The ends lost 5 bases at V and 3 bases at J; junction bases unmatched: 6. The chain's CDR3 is CSALSGSRYEQYF. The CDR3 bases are TGCAGTGCTCTGAGCGGGAGCCGCTACGAGCAGTACTTC.

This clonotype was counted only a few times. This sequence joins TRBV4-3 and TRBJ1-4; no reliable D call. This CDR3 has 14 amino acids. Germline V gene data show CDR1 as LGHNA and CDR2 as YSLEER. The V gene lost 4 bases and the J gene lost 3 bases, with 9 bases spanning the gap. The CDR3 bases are TGCGCCAGCAGCCCGACATTATCTAATGAAAAACTGTTTTTT. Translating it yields CASSPTLSNEKLFF.

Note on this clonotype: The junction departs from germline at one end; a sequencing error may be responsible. CDR3 region: CAGSLGRVNTEAFF. The DNA for the CDR3 is TGTGCCGGCAGCTTAGGCAGGGTGAACACTGAAGCTTTCTTT. The chain couples TRBV11-1 to TRBJ1-1; the D gene is possibly TRBD1 (5 bases). Germline CDR1 reads SGHAT; CDR2 reads FQDESV (reference sequence). This CDR3 comprises 14 residues. The whole variable domain, remainder taken from reference TRBV11-1 and TRBJ1-1, is EAEVAQSPRYKITEKSQAVAFWCDPISGHATLYWYRQILGQGPELLVQFQDESVVDDSQLPKDRFSAERLKGVDSTLKIQPAELGDSAMYLCAGSLGRVNTEAFFGQGTRLTVV.